This TCR beta chain was profiled in a study of technical replicates of blood from several donors. Data came from immunoSEQ multiplex PCR; TCRdb stores just in-frame clones and leaves some out. The sample includes tens of thousands of clones, roughly 94% of them seen just once. Germline CDR1 and CDR2: SGHVS and FNYEAQ. Trimming shortened V by 5 bases and J by 4 bases, and 9 bases separated the two germline ends. The CDR3 runs 13 residues. The TCR sequence derives from a human donor in good health. The specimen was T cells isolated from PBMCs. J is TRBJ1-3 and V is TRBV7-6; no firm D call. DNA of the CDR3: TGTGCCAGCAGCCCACAACAGGGAAACACCATATATTTT. As protein: CASSPQQGNTIYF.